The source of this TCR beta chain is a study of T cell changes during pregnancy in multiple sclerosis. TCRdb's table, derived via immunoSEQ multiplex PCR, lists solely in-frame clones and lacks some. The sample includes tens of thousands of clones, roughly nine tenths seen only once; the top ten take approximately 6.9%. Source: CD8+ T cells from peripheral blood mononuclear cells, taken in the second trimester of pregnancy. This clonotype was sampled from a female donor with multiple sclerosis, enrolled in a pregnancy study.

CDR3 DNA: TGCGCCAGCAGCCAAGCTGCGACTGGAGCCTCCTACGAGCAGTACTTC. It translates to CASSQAATGASYEQYF. The chain couples TRBV4-3 to TRBJ2-7; D is undetermined. Germline CDR1 reads LGHNA; CDR2 reads YSLEER. The CDR3 extends over 16 amino acids. V shed 1 base and J shed 0 bases, with 13 bases lying between them.